What follows are 32 T cell receptor beta chains derived from one specimen sequenced in a study of PD-L1 blockade in urothelial cancer. The time point denotes: pretreatment peripheral blood. Using immunoSEQ multiplex PCR, the repertoire was profiled, and TCRdb retains in-frame clones only, with some absent. Counted here are around 100,000 clones, 90% occurring once; the ten biggest clones make up 1.5% to 2%. The specimen comprised PBMCs, sampled around atezolizumab (anti-PD-L1) treatment. The origin of the receptors is a man in his sixties with urothelial cancer.

This chain links TRBV4-2 with TRBJ2-1, with 11 positions matching TRBD2. Germline-derived CDR1 and CDR2 are LGHNA and YNFKEQ. This CDR3 comprises 15 residues. V trimming: 1 base; J trimming: 7 bases; junction bases outside the gene matches: 3. CDR3 DNA: TGTGCCAGCAGCCAAGGGGGACTAGCGGCGAATGAGCAGTTCTTC. It yields the protein CASSQGGLAANEQFF.

The chain is built from TRBV5-1 and TRBJ2-3; TRBD2 aligns across 13 bases. The CDR3 sequence is 15 residues long. Germline loops: CDR1 SGHRS, CDR2 YFSETQ. V was clipped by 5 bases and J by 4 bases; unmatched bases: 4. The CDR3 region has the DNA TGCGCCAGCAGTCCGGGACTAGCGGGGTCAGATACGCAGTATTTT. Its translation is CASSPGLAGSDTQYF.

The table lists this clone with a count of one. The chain carries TRBV4-3 and TRBJ2-1; a possible D gene is TRBD1 (6 bases). Germline values: CDR1 LGHNA, CDR2 YSLEER. V lost 2 bases to trimming and J lost 10 bases, with 15 bases between them. The CDR3 is 14 residues long. The CDR3 protein is CASSQPGGGSEQFF. For the CDR3, the DNA is TGCGCCAGCAGCCAACCTGGGGGCGGTAGCGAGCAGTTCTTC.

This sequence joins TRBV5-1 and TRBJ1-2, with D maybe TRBD1 (5 bases). Between the trimmed V and J ends, which lost 1 base and 8 bases, there was a span of 9 bases. Germline V gene lookup returns CDR1 SGHRS and CDR2 YFSETQ. This CDR3 is built from 12 residues. CDR3 in DNA: TGCGCCAGCAGCTTGTGGGGCGACGGCTACACCTTC. Its protein is CASSLWGDGYTF.

V is TRBV5-4 and J is TRBJ2-4, with D uncertain. The germline V and J ends were trimmed by 3 bases and 1 base, with 8 bases remaining between them. CDR3 length: 14 amino acids. Germline CDR1 and CDR2: SGHNT and YYREEE (reference sequence). CDR3: CASSSVPAKNIQYF. CDR3 bases: TGTGCCAGCAGCTCGGTGCCTGCCAAAAACATTCAGTACTTC.

This rearrangement joins TRBV4-1 to TRBJ2-3; perhaps TRBD2 as D (5 bases). The length of the CDR3 is 16 residues. The V and J ends lost 4 bases and 1 base respectively, with 15 bases between them. In germline, CDR1 is MGHRA, CDR2 YSYEKL. The CDR3 sequence is CASSRFALAGTDTQYF. The CDR3, as DNA: TGCGCCAGCAGCCGCTTCGCCCTAGCAGGCACAGATACGCAGTATTTT.

This sequence joins TRBV7-9 and TRBJ2-3; D is perhaps TRBD1 (7 bases). Trimming shortened V by 2 bases and J by 4 bases, and 13 bases separated the two germline ends. Germline V gene data show CDR1 as SEHNR and CDR2 as FQNEAQ (reference sequence). This CDR3 comprises 15 residues. The CDR3: CASSLRQGGADTQYF. Here the CDR3 DNA reads TGTGCCAGCAGCTTACGACAGGGCGGGGCAGATACGCAGTATTTT.

This clone was recorded only once. This sequence joins TRBV4-3 and TRBJ2-1; possibly TRBD2 for D (5 bases). The CDR3 totals 13 residues. The V gene lost 0 bases and the J gene lost 10 bases, with 10 bases spanning the gap. The germline V gene has CDR1 LGHNA and CDR2 YSLEER. CDR3 protein: CASSQDWKREQFF. The CDR3 DNA reads as TGCGCCAGCAGCCAAGATTGGAAGCGGGAGCAGTTCTTC.

The chain combines TRBV9 with TRBJ2-7; 8 bases line up with TRBD2. CDR3 length equals 14 residues. Germline loops: CDR1 SGDLS, CDR2 YYNGEE. J lost 4 bases, V lost 4 bases, and 7 bases had no gene match. This chain's CDR3 is CASSPRGGLYEQYF. The DNA of the CDR3 is TGTGCCAGCAGCCCTCGGGGGGGATTATACGAGCAGTACTTC.

V usage is TRBV10-1 and J usage is TRBJ1-4, with TRBD1 matching 10 bases. CDR3 size: 16 residues. Germline CDR1 is WNHNN and CDR2 is SYGVQD (reference sequence). Trimming took 6 bases from V and 1 from J; bases not matched to a gene: 5. CDR3 coding DNA: TGCGCCAGCAGCCTGGGACAGGGGCGAACTAATGAAAAACTGTTTTTT. Encoded protein: CASSLGQGRTNEKLFF.

The genes are TRBV30 and TRBJ2-3; TRBD1 aligns across 9 bases. The CDR3 has 14 residues. CDR1 is GTSNPN, CDR2 SVGIG, per germline (reference sequence). V lost 3 bases and J lost 3; bases outside the gene matches: 4. The CDR3 here is CAWSDRGWTDTQYF. CDR3 DNA sequence: TGTGCCTGGAGCGACAGGGGGTGGACAGATACGCAGTATTTT.

The chain employs TRBV4-3 and TRBJ1-2; D gene uncertain. The CDR3 has 16 amino acids. Germline assignment: CDR1 LGHNA and CDR2 YSLEER. The V and J ends lost 1 base and 3 bases respectively, with 15 bases between them. This CDR3 is CASSQVLSLRDYGYTF. CDR3 sequence (DNA): TGCGCCAGCAGCCAAGTTCTAAGCCTAAGAGACTATGGCTACACCTTC.

The table lists this clone with a count of one. The chain joins TRBV2 to TRBJ2-3; 9 nucleotides line up with TRBD1. Germline CDR1 SNHLY, CDR2 FYNNEI. V dropped 4 bases and J dropped 4; count of bases not matched to a gene: 6. The length of the CDR3 is 15 residues. In DNA, the CDR3 is TGTGCCAGCAGTGGGGACAGGGCCGGTCCAGATACGCAGTATTTT. This sequence encodes CASSGDRAGPDTQYF.

The V and J genes are TRBV7-2 and TRBJ2-7, with D perhaps matching TRBD1 (6 bases). Deletions cut 5 bases from V and 1 base from J, with 15 bases between. The CDR3 length is 15 residues. CDR1 and CDR2 from the germline V gene are SGHTA and FQGNSA. The CDR3: CASSVQGSDSYEQYF. CDR3 bases: TGTGCCAGCAGCGTCCAGGGGTCAGATTCCTACGAGCAGTACTTC.

The chain has TRBV6-1 and TRBJ2-3, with D unclear. Germline V gene lookup returns CDR1 MNHNS and CDR2 SASEGT. This CDR3 contains 13 residues. The V end was cut by 8 bases, the J end by 2 bases, with 11 bases between. Here the CDR3 reads CASVGQITDTQYF. CDR3 coding DNA: TGTGCCAGCGTGGGCCAAATCACAGATACGCAGTATTTT.

CDR3 sequence (DNA): TGTGCCAGTAGTATGTTGGGCAGGATAGATGACATTCAGTACTTC. This sequence encodes CASSMLGRIDDIQYF. The J gene is TRBJ2-4, the V gene TRBV19, with D unclear. The germline V gene encodes CDR1 LNHDA and CDR2 SQIVND (reference sequence). The CDR3 runs to 15 residues. V was pared by 3 bases and J by 8 bases, with 17 bases between. The full variable domain, in which reference TRBV19 and TRBJ2-4 provide the parts outside the CDR3, is DGGITQSPKYLFRKEGQNVTLSCEQNLNHDAMYWYRQDPGQGLRLIYYSQIVNDFQKGDIAEGYSVSREKKESFPLTVTSAQKNPTAFYLCASSMLGRIDDIQYFGAGTRLSVL.

The gene calls are TRBV7-2 and TRBJ2-3; D might be TRBD2 (6 bases). Germline CDR1 SGHTA, CDR2 FQGNSA. V was clipped by 2 bases and J by 3 bases, with 21 bases between them. The length of the CDR3 is 18 residues. CDR3 DNA: TGTGCCAGCAGCTTAAGGGGACTGGGGTTGAGGCTTACAGATACGCAGTATTTT. Protein sequence: CASSLRGLGLRLTDTQYF.

The chain joins TRBV2 to TRBJ2-1; TRBD2 matches at 11 bases. This CDR3 has 15 amino acids. V was pared by 6 bases and J by 6 bases, with 7 bases of the junction left unmatched. The V gene's germline CDR1 is SNHLY and CDR2 FYNNEI. The CDR3 reads CASRASGGSSNEQFF. CDR3 nucleotide sequence: TGTGCCAGCAGAGCTAGCGGGGGGTCATCCAATGAGCAGTTCTTC.

V is TRBV7-2 and J is TRBJ1-1, with a possible D match to TRBD1 (6 bases). Trimming took 3 bases from V and 3 from J, leaving 11 bases between them. The CDR3 spans 14 residues. Looked up from germline, CDR1 is SGHTA and CDR2 is FQGNSA. This CDR3 is CASSLDSRYTEAFF. CDR3 nucleotide sequence: TGTGCCAGCAGCTTGGACAGTCGGTACACTGAAGCTTTCTTT.

J is TRBJ1-1 and V is TRBV29-1; a weak D match, TRBD1 (5 bases). The CDR3 spans 11 residues. V was trimmed by 6 bases and J by 11 bases, leaving 16 bases between them. From germline, CDR1 is SQVTM and CDR2 ANQGSEA. The CDR3 loop is CSVQVSGGAFF. CDR3 in DNA: TGCAGCGTCCAAGTATCGGGGGGGGCTTTCTTT.

V and J are TRBV28 and TRBJ1-1; maybe TRBD1 (5 bases). This CDR3 has 14 residues. Germline CDR1 is MDHEN and CDR2 is SYDVKM. Trimming shortened V by 3 bases and J by 4 bases, and 12 bases separated the two germline ends. The CDR3, as DNA: TGTGCCAGCAGTTTCACGACGACAGTCACTGAAGCTTTCTTT. It specifies CASSFTTTVTEAFF.

J is TRBJ2-7 and V is TRBV5-5; 13 nucleotides match TRBD2. The CDR3 is 18 amino acids. CDR1 SGHKS and CDR2 YYEKEE come from the germline V gene (reference sequence). The V gene end was trimmed by 0 bases and the J gene end by 2 bases; junction bases not matched to a gene: 8. CDR3 DNA sequence: TGTGCCAGCAGCTTGGAACTAGCGGGGGGGATAACAGCCTACGAGCAGTACTTC. Translation gives CASSLELAGGITAYEQYF. Supplemented by reference TRBV5-5 and TRBJ2-7, the full variable domain reads DAGVTQSPTHLIKTRGQQVTLRCSPISGHKSVSWYQQVLGQGPQFIFQYYEKEERGRGNFPDRFSARQFPNYSSELNVNALLLGDSALYLCASSLELAGGITAYEQYFGPGTRLTVT.

This clone was counted a few times. CDR3: CASSQEPAGGRETQYF. The DNA for the CDR3 is TGCGCCAGCAGCCAAGAACCCGCGGGGGGGCGGGAGACCCAGTACTTC. The chain couples TRBV4-3 to TRBJ2-5; 9 bases are shared with TRBD2. The V segment lost 0 bases and the J segment 5 bases; nucleotides outside the gene matches: 7. Germline CDR1 LGHNA, CDR2 YSLEER. The CDR3 has 16 amino acids.

The gene calls are TRBV4-3 and TRBJ1-1, with D possibly TRBD1 on 5 matching bases. With 3 bases removed from V and 8 bases from J, the gap between germline ends came to 13 bases. CDR1 and CDR2 (germline): LGHNA, YSLEER. The CDR3 sequence is 13 residues long. The CDR3 spells CASSQEQAWEAFF. The CDR3 DNA reads as TGCGCCAGCAGCCAGGAACAGGCCTGGGAAGCTTTCTTT.

This chain connects TRBV19 to TRBJ2-6; 8 nucleotides align to TRBD1. Per the germline V gene, CDR1 is LNHDA and CDR2 is SQIVND (reference sequence). The junction had 4 bases not matched to a gene; V was cut back by 9 bases and J by 0 bases. The CDR3 runs to 15 residues. This CDR3 reads CASRGLSSGANVLTF. In DNA, the CDR3 is TGTGCCAGCAGGGGGCTTAGCTCTGGGGCCAACGTCCTGACTTTC.

The V gene is TRBV6-5, the J gene TRBJ2-1; tentatively, D is TRBD2 (5 bases). Between the trimmed V and J ends, which lost 11 bases and 4 bases, there was a span of 9 bases. This CDR3 spans 11 amino acids. CDR1 MNHEY and CDR2 SVGAGI come from the germline V gene. The CDR3 DNA follows: TGTGCCGCGACGGGATACAATGAGCAGTTCTTC. Protein product: CAATGYNEQFF.

This clone was detected once. The V and J genes are TRBV6-1 and TRBJ1-2; D is unresolved. V was shortened by 8 bases and J by 0 bases, with 10 bases between the two germline ends. The CDR3 consists of 13 residues. Germline V gene lookup returns CDR1 MNHNS and CDR2 SASEGT. The CDR3 is CASFEGTNYGYTF. CDR3 nucleotide sequence: TGTGCCAGCTTTGAGGGAACTAACTATGGCTACACCTTC.

This sequence joins TRBV29-1 and TRBJ2-1, with 7 bases aligning to TRBD2. Trimming cost V 5 bases and J 9 bases; bases outside gene matches: 7. CDR3 length equals 12 residues. Per germline, CDR1 SQVTM and CDR2 ANQGSEA. The CDR3 here is CSVYRSGGEQFF. The CDR3 DNA follows: TGCAGCGTTTACCGTTCGGGGGGTGAGCAGTTCTTC.

The chain combines TRBV13 with TRBJ1-3; 7 bases agree with TRBD1. CDR1 is PRHDT, CDR2 FYEKMQ, per germline (reference sequence). J lost 4 bases, V lost 3 bases, and 3 bases had no gene match. The CDR3 length is 14 residues. The CDR3 region is CASSLTGRGNTIYF. CDR3 nucleotides: TGTGCCAGCAGCTTGACAGGGAGGGGAAACACCATATATTTT. The complete variable domain, with remaining parts taken from reference TRBV13 and TRBJ1-3, reads AAGVIQSPRHLIKEKRETATLKCYPIPRHDTVYWYQQGPGQDPQFLISFYEKMQSDKGSIPDRFSAQQFSDYHSELNMSSLELGDSALYFCASSLTGRGNTIYFGEGSWLTVV.

The V and J genes are TRBV28 and TRBJ2-5, with 8 bases that match TRBD2. The CDR3 contains 14 residues. The germline V gene has CDR1 MDHEN and CDR2 SYDVKM. V lost 10 bases, J lost 5 bases, and 12 bases stayed unmatched. Here the CDR3 reads CATEPKAGVETQYF. In DNA form, the CDR3 reads TGTGCCACCGAGCCGAAAGCGGGAGTGGAGACCCAGTACTTC. Together with reference TRBV28 and TRBJ2-5, the CDR3 gives the full variable domain: DVKVTQSSRYLVKRTGEKVFLECVQDMDHENMFWYRQDPGLGLRLIYFSYDVKMKEKGDIPEGYSVSREKKERFSLILESASTNQTSMYLCATEPKAGVETQYFGPGTRLLVL.

The CDR3 DNA sequence: TGTGCCTGGAGCTCCGACTTGTACGAGCAGTACTTC. Translating it yields CAWSSDLYEQYF. The chain recombines TRBV30 with TRBJ2-7, with no clear D. The V gene's germline CDR1 is GTSNPN and CDR2 SVGIG (reference sequence). V was cut by 3 bases and J by 4 bases, with 10 bases left in between. There are 12 residues in the CDR3.

V and J are TRBV4-2 and TRBJ2-7; D call uncertain. Germline CDR1 LGHNA, CDR2 YNFKEQ. The CDR3 spans 15 residues. Trimming stripped 0 bases from V and 6 bases from J, with 15 bases between. This CDR3 is CASSQDWSGTGEQYF. The CDR3 nucleotides read TGTGCCAGCAGCCAAGATTGGTCAGGTACCGGCGAGCAGTACTTC.